This TCR beta chain was observed in a study of Graves' ophthalmopathy and Graves' hyperthyroidism. Whole-study findings and limits: Discrimination between ophthalmopathy and stable hyperthyroidism by a 13-signature model showed roughly 85% sensitivity and about 80% specificity.

As concerns this clonotype: Its antigen is undetermined.

Hyperthyroidism patients, aged 18 to 65, were newly diagnosed, under 2 months' duration. Other autoimmune diseases, uncontrolled infections, pregnancy and lactation each led to patient exclusion. The evidence that diagnosis relied on was clinical symptoms, serum thyroxine, TRAb, thyroid ultrasound and orbital computed tomography. Researchers took RNA transcripts and amplified TCR beta CDR3 regions from them. HTBI primers were employed in first-round RT-PCR, then a second-round multiplex PCR followed. Via MiXCR, TCRdb re-called the multiplex PCR reads, giving one row per CDR3 protein. The table has some 1.1 million distinct CDR3 sequences, less than 45% seen once. This receptor was identified in an adult man with Graves' hyperthyroidism. The specimen sequenced was peripheral blood or thyroid tissue (not recorded which).

CDR3 nucleotide sequence: TGCGCCAGCAGCCACCTCGGACTGACCCAAGAGACCCAGTACTTC. This translates into CASSHLGLTQETQYF. This sequence joins TRBV4-1 and TRBJ2-5; D may be TRBD2 (5 bases). This CDR3 has 15 residues. Looked up from germline, CDR1 is MGHRA and CDR2 is YSYEKL. Deletions cut 3 bases from V and 1 base from J, with 12 bases between.